The 22 T cell receptor beta chains in this list originate from one sample, sequenced in a study of T cells in Graves' hyperthyroidism and ophthalmopathy. What was amplified from RNA transcripts were TCR beta CDR3 regions. First-round RT-PCR of the TCR CDR3 relied on the HTBI primer set. TCRdb re-analysed the multiplex PCR reads in MiXCR, keeping a single row per CDR3 protein. The table has roughly 510,000 distinct CDR3 sequences, 46% seen once. Sequences were obtained from peripheral blood or thyroid tissue (not recorded which). Receptors originate from an adult woman with Graves' disease, either hyperthyroidism or ophthalmopathy (not recorded which).

At least ten counts were recorded for this clonotype. The V and J genes are TRBV5-1 and TRBJ1-1; 8 bases are shared with TRBD1. Germline CDR1 is SGHRS and CDR2 is YFSETQ. J gave up 6 bases and V 6 bases, and 13 bases lay outside the gene matches. This CDR3 comprises 15 residues. The CDR3 reads CASTEYSGGEAEAFF. CDR3 bases: TGCGCCAGCACCGAGTACTCAGGGGGCGAGGCTGAAGCTTTCTTT. Full variable domain (outside the CDR3, taken from reference TRBV5-1 and TRBJ1-1): KAGVTQTPRYLIKTRGQQVTLSCSPISGHRSVSWYQQTPGQGLQFLFEYFSETQRNKGNFPGRFSGRQFSNSRSEMNVSTLELGDSALYLCASTEYSGGEAEAFFGQGTRLTVV.

The V and J genes are TRBV20-1 and TRBJ2-2; 10 bases are a match to TRBD2. The CDR3 loop spans 15 amino acids. Germline CDR1 is DFQATT and CDR2 is SNEGSKA (reference sequence). V lost 0 bases to trimming and J lost 7 bases; unmatched junction nucleotides: 5. The CDR3 DNA is TGCAGTGCTAGAGAAGGGCTAGCGGGAGTCGGGGAGCTGTTTTTT. This gives the protein CSAREGLAGVGELFF.

Ten or more counts support this clonotype. The chain uses TRBV2 and TRBJ2-5; D is ambiguous. The V end lost 6 bases, the J end lost 1 base, and 12 bases lay between the germline ends. CDR1 is SNHLY and CDR2 is FYNNEI in the germline V gene. The CDR3 sequence is 14 residues long. The CDR3 DNA sequence: TGTGCCAGCAGGATGGGTCCCACCCAAGAGACCCAGTACTTC. Its protein is CASRMGPTQETQYF. The full variable domain, with the rest looked up from reference TRBV2 and TRBJ2-5, is EPEVTQTPSHQVTQMGQEVILRCVPISNHLYFYWYRQILGQKVEFLVSFYNNEISEKSEIFDDQFSVERPDGSNFTLKIRSTKLEDSAMYFCASRMGPTQETQYFGPGTRLLVL.

A word on this clonotype: A much larger clone differs from this one at a single base, so this may be a read error. Given the absence of the conserved phenylalanine or tryptophan at the CDR3 end, a read error is likely. The V call is TRBV12-3 or TRBV12-4, the J call TRBJ2-7; no clear D gene. This CDR3 is built from 14 residues. V was clipped by 4 bases and J by 1 base, with 11 bases between them. CDR3 sequence reads: CASSSPAVSYEQYS. The CDR3 coding sequence is TGTGCCAGCAGTTCCCCCGCGGTGTCCTACGAGCAGTACTCC.

This clonotype was observed once. V is TRBV29-1 and J is TRBJ2-3, with a tentative D call TRBD1 (6 bases). Germline V gives CDR1 SQVTM, CDR2 ANQGSEA. CDR3 size: 11 residues. V shed 7 bases and J shed 4 bases, with 9 bases lying between them. CDR3 in DNA: TGCAGCGCGGGACACGCAGATACGCAGTATTTT. It is translated as CSAGHADTQYF.

The J gene is TRBJ2-2, the V gene TRBV15; D is ambiguous. V was clipped by 0 bases and J by 0 bases, with 5 bases between them. This CDR3 spans 15 amino acids. Germline CDR1 reads LNHNV; CDR2 reads YYDKDF (reference sequence). The CDR3 nucleotides are TGTGCCACCAGCAGAGATCTCGCGAACACCGGGGAGCTGTTTTTT. Its translation: CATSRDLANTGELFF.

This clonotype was recorded at least ten times. The J gene is TRBJ2-5, the V gene TRBV7-2; 7 nucleotides align to TRBD1. There are 14 residues in the CDR3. The J segment lost 1 base and the V segment lost 5 bases, leaving 4 bases of the junction unmatched. Germline V gives CDR1 SGHTA, CDR2 FQGNSA. As DNA, the CDR3 is TGTGCCAGCAGCCCAGGGACAGTCCAAGAGACCCAGTACTTC. Its protein is CASSPGTVQETQYF.

CDR3 nucleotides: TGTGCCAGCAGCTACATTGACACTGAAGCTTTCTTT. It encodes CASSYIDTEAFF. This chain connects TRBV11-1 to TRBJ1-1; D gene uncertain. Per germline, CDR1 SGHAT and CDR2 FQDESV (reference sequence). V was trimmed by 4 bases and J by 3 bases, leaving 6 bases between them. The CDR3 is 12 residues long.

V is TRBV2 and J is TRBJ1-4; no clear D gene. Trimming stripped 6 bases from V and 6 bases from J, with 20 bases between. The CDR3 length is 16 residues. CDR1 is SNHLY, CDR2 FYNNEI, per germline. The DNA of the CDR3 is TGTGCCAGCAGCATAGCGGACCGCACCGGGGATGAAAAACTGTTTTTT. It translates to CASSIADRTGDEKLFF.

This chain connects TRBV9 to TRBJ1-2; D possibly corresponds to TRBD1 (6 bases). CDR1 SGDLS and CDR2 YYNGEE come from the germline V gene. The V end was cut by 2 bases, the J end by 6 bases, with 17 bases between. The CDR3 spans 15 residues. CDR3 in amino acids: CASSVGPRGDDGYTF. In DNA, the CDR3 is TGTGCCAGCAGCGTTGGCCCCAGGGGTGACGATGGCTACACCTTC.

This clonotype was observed a handful of times. V and J are TRBV7-8 and TRBJ1-5, with D uncertain. CDR3 length: 18 residues. Germline V gene data show CDR1 as SGHVS and CDR2 as FQNEAQ. Deletions cut 5 bases from V and 0 bases from J, with 20 bases between. The CDR3 loop is CASSPAPRALRSNQPQHF. The CDR3 DNA reads TGTGCCAGCAGCCCCGCTCCAAGGGCCTTACGTAGCAATCAGCCCCAGCATTTT.

J is TRBJ2-7 and V is TRBV10-1, with 12 bases identical to TRBD1. The CDR3 spans 16 residues. Germline V gene data show CDR1 as WNHNN and CDR2 as SYGVQD (reference sequence). V trimming: 9 bases; J trimming: 1 base; junction bases outside the gene matches: 10. The CDR3 sequence is CASPGQGAAGSYEQYF. DNA of the CDR3: TGCGCCAGTCCGGGACAGGGGGCTGCGGGGTCCTACGAGCAGTACTTC.

The rearrangement joins TRBV29-1 to TRBJ1-5; possibly TRBD1 for D (6 bases). The CDR3 covers 11 residues. Trimming cost V 8 bases and J 10 bases, with 15 bases left between them. Germline loops: CDR1 SQVTM, CDR2 ANQGSEA. Here the CDR3 DNA reads TGCAGCTCCGGAACAGGGACTCCCCAGCATTTT. As protein: CSSGTGTPQHF. The entire variable domain, with the rest obtained from reference TRBV29-1 and TRBJ1-5, is as follows: SAVISQKPSRDICQRGTSLTIQCQVDSQVTMMFWYRQQPGQSLTLIATANQGSEATYESGFVIDKFPISRPNLTFSTLTVSNMSPEDSSIYLCSSGTGTPQHFGDGTRLSIL.

Concerning this clonotype itself: At one end, the junction sequence differs from germline, possibly due to a read error. The V gene is TRBV7-8, the J gene TRBJ2-7; weak D call: TRBD1 (6 bases). Per the germline V gene, CDR1 is SGHVS and CDR2 is FQNEAQ. The CDR3 contains 13 residues. The CDR3 DNA reads TGTGCCGAAGGACCGACAGGTTCCTCCGAGCAGTACTTC. This encodes CAEGPTGSSEQYF. Together with reference TRBV7-8 and TRBJ2-7, the CDR3 gives the full variable domain: GAGVSQSPRYKVAKRGQDVALRCDPISGHVSLFWYQQALGQGPEFLTYFQNEAQLDKSGLPSDRFFAERPEGSVSTLKIQRTQQEDSAVYLCAEGPTGSSEQYFGPGTRLTVT.

The chain couples TRBV7-2 to TRBJ2-5; either TRBD1 or TRBD2 may fit D (6 bases each). The V gene lost 7 bases and the J gene lost 5 bases, with 20 bases spanning the gap. This CDR3 contains 15 residues. Germline V gives CDR1 SGHTA, CDR2 FQGNSA. CDR3 residues: CASNIGGGSRETQYF. The DNA for the CDR3 is TGTGCCAGCAACATAGGAGGGGGGTCACGCGAGACCCAGTACTTC.

This clonotype was seen repeatedly, ten times or more. The chain carries TRBV20-1 and TRBJ1-6, with 9 positions matching TRBD1. Germline V gene sequence: CDR1 DFQATT, CDR2 SNEGSKA (reference sequence). CDR3 size: 18 residues. Trimming removed 2 bases from V and 8 bases from J; junction bases left unmatched: 16. CDR3: CSARKGTGRLRSHSPLHF. The CDR3 DNA reads as TGCAGTGCTAGAAAGGGGACAGGGAGGTTAAGGTCACATTCACCCCTCCACTTT.

This sequence joins TRBV7-3 and TRBJ2-5; 9 positions match TRBD1. The CDR3 has 14 amino acids. Germline CDR1 is SGHTA and CDR2 is FQGTGA. V shed 8 bases and J 4 bases; nucleotides not matched to a gene: 8. The CDR3 bases are TGTGCCAGCTCACAGGGGGCGCGTGGAGAGACCCAGTACTTC. Translation gives CASSQGARGETQYF.

DNA for the CDR3: TGCAGCGTTGACGGACAGGGGGCGGACTACACCTTC. Its protein is CSVDGQGADYTF. This chain joins TRBV29-1 and TRBJ1-2, with 11 bases aligning to TRBD1. The germline CDR1 and CDR2 sequences are SQVTM and ANQGSEA. The CDR3 has 12 amino acids. V shed 3 bases and J 10 bases; nucleotides not matched to a gene: 4.

The chain uses TRBV14 and TRBJ2-7; the D call may be TRBD1 or TRBD2 (5 bases each). The V gene's germline CDR1 is SGHDN and CDR2 FVKESK. Trimming left V 0 bases short and J 3 bases short, with 15 bases between. CDR3 size: 16 residues. The CDR3 loop reads CASSQDQFRDGYEQYF. DNA of the CDR3: TGTGCCAGCAGCCAAGATCAGTTCAGGGACGGCTACGAGCAGTACTTC.

The V gene is TRBV15, the J gene TRBJ2-5; 7 nucleotides agree with TRBD2. From germline, CDR1 is LNHNV and CDR2 YYDKDF (reference sequence). The CDR3 has 16 amino acids. V lost 1 base, J lost 1 base, and 6 bases stayed unmatched. The CDR3 reads CATSRGRLAVQETQYF. In nucleotides, the CDR3 is TGTGCCACCAGCAGAGGGAGGCTAGCGGTCCAAGAGACCCAGTACTTC. Complete variable domain (other parts from reference TRBV15 and TRBJ2-5): DAMVIQNPRYQVTQFGKPVTLSCSQTLNHNVMYWYQQKSSQAPKLLFHYYDKDFNNEADTPDNFQSRRPNTSFCFLDIRSPGLGDTAMYLCATSRGRLAVQETQYFGPGTRLLVL.

As for this clonotype: A clone one base away is much larger, so this may be a read error. The chain links TRBV29-1 to TRBJ2-5; D is perhaps TRBD1 (6 bases). In germline, CDR1 is SQVTM, CDR2 ANQGSEA. CDR3 length: 13 residues. Trimming removed 5 bases at V and 2 bases at J, with 12 bases between. The CDR3 protein is CSVLWTAQETQYF. DNA for the CDR3: TGCAGCGTTCTCTGGACAGCTCAAGAGACCCAGTACTTC.

This clonotype has just one count. J is TRBJ2-7 and V is TRBV7-8, with 12 bases matching TRBD1. The J segment lost 1 base and the V segment lost 1 base, leaving 8 bases of the junction unmatched. Germline CDR1 is SGHVS and CDR2 is FQNEAQ. The CDR3 is 18 amino acids. Written as DNA, the CDR3 is TGTGCCAGCAGCTTAGGTCCATTGGGACAGGGGGCGTCCTACGAGCAGTACTTC. This codes for CASSLGPLGQGASYEQYF.